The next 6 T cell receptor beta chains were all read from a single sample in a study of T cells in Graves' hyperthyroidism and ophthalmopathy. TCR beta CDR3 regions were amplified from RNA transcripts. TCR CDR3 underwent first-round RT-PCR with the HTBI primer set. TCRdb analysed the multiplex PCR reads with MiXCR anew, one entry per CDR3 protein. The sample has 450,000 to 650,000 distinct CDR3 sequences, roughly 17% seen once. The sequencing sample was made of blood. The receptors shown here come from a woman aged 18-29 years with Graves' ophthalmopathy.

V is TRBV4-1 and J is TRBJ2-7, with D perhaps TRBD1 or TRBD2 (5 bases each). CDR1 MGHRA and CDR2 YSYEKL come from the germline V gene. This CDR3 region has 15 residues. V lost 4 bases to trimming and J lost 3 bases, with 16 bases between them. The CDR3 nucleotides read TGCGCCAGCAGCCGCCTCGGGACCCCTGGCTACGAGCAGTACTTC. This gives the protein CASSRLGTPGYEQYF.

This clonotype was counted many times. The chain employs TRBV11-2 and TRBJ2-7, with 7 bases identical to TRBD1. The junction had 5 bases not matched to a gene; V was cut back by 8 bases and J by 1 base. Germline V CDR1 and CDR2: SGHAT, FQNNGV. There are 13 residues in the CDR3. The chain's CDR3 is CASAQGDSYEQYF. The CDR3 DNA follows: TGTGCCAGCGCTCAGGGGGATTCCTACGAGCAGTACTTC.

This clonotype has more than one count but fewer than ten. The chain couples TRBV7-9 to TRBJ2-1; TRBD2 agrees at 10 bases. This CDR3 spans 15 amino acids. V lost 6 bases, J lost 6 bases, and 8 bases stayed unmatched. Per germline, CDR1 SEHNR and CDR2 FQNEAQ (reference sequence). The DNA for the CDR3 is TGTGCCAGCAGACCCGGGACTAGCGATTTCAATGAGCAGTTCTTC. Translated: CASRPGTSDFNEQFF.

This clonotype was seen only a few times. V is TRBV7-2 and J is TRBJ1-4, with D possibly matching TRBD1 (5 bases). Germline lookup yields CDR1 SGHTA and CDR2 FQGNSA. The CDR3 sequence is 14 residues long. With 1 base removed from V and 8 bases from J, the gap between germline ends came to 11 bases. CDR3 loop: CASSLDGAGEKLFF. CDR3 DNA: TGTGCCAGCAGCTTAGATGGGGCGGGAGAAAAACTGTTTTTT.

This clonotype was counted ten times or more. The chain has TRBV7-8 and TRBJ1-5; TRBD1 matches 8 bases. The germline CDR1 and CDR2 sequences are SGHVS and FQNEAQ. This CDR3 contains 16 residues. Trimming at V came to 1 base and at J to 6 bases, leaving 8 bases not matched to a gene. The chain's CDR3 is CASSLDLDRVRQPQHF. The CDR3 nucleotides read TGTGCCAGCAGCTTAGACTTGGACAGGGTTCGTCAGCCCCAGCATTTT.

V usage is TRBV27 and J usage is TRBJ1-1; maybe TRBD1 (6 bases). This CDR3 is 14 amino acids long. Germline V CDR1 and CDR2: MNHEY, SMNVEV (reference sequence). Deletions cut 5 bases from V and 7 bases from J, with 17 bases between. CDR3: CASSLGGGEIEAFF. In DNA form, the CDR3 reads TGTGCCAGCAGTCTAGGGGGAGGGGAAATTGAAGCTTTCTTT.